This is a list of T cell receptor beta chains from one sample in a study of CD8 T cells in ankylosing spondylitis. MiXCR, applied by TCRdb to the 5' RACE reads, yields one record per CDR3 protein. The sample includes 290,000 or so distinct CDR3 sequences, around 20% of them seen just once. Source material: blood, either unsorted or a sorted T cell fraction (not recorded which). The receptors shown here come from a female donor with ankylosing spondylitis or in good health (not recorded which). Both conserved end residues are part of each CDR3. Each record gives: J gene, D gene, clone size, V gene, CDR3 protein, CDR3 DNA. D genes are given only for firm matches. Clone size is stated in some rows and not others, as once, few, many or a class when expanded.

j_call: TRBJ2-1; d_call: NA; clone_size: few; v_call: TRBV5-1; cdr3_aa: CASSLRMREQFF; cdr3_nt: TGCGCCAGCAGCTTACGGATGCGTGAGCAGTTCTTC
j_call: TRBJ1-2; d_call: TRBD1; clone_size: few; v_call: TRBV29-1; cdr3_aa: CSVGDSQLRGYTF; cdr3_nt: TGCAGCGTGGGGGACAGTCAGCTGAGGGGCTACACCTTC
j_call: TRBJ2-3; d_call: NA; clone_size: few; v_call: TRBV4-3; cdr3_aa: CASSLLFGTGEGADTQYF; cdr3_nt: TGCGCCAGCAGCCTCCTGTTTGGGACGGGAGAGGGAGCAGATACGCAGTATTTT
j_call: TRBJ1-5; d_call: TRBD1; clone_size: few; v_call: TRBV6-1; cdr3_aa: CASSRGQKHQPQHF; cdr3_nt: TGTGCCAGCAGCCGGGGACAGAAACATCAGCCCCAGCATTTT
j_call: TRBJ2-3; d_call: NA; clone_size: NA; v_call: TRBV20-1; cdr3_aa: CSASAQGRYTDTQYF; cdr3_nt: TGCAGTGCTAGTGCGCAGGGAAGGTACACAGATACGCAGTATTTT
j_call: TRBJ1-2; d_call: NA; clone_size: once; v_call: TRBV7-2; cdr3_aa: CASSLALIDSYGYTF; cdr3_nt: TGTGCCAGCAGCTTAGCCCTCATTGACAGCTATGGCTACACCTTC
j_call: TRBJ2-1; d_call: TRBD2; clone_size: NA; v_call: TRBV6-2/TRBV6-3; cdr3_aa: CASSYRLGGGRGGNEQFF; cdr3_nt: TGTGCCAGCAGTTACAGACTAGGGGGAGGGCGGGGGGGGAATGAGCAGTTCTTC
j_call: TRBJ2-7; d_call: NA; clone_size: NA; v_call: TRBV5-1; cdr3_aa: CASSLRRQTGKKGYEQYF; cdr3_nt: TGCGCCAGCAGCTTGCGCCGCCAAACAGGGAAGAAGGGTTACGAGCAGTACTTC
j_call: TRBJ2-5; d_call: NA; clone_size: many; v_call: TRBV12-3/TRBV12-4; cdr3_aa: CASNPTRAKETQYF; cdr3_nt: TGTGCCAGCAATCCGACTAGGGCTAAAGAGACCCAGTACTTC
j_call: TRBJ2-1; d_call: TRBD2; clone_size: NA; v_call: TRBV28; cdr3_aa: CASSSGAGSRSSYNEQFF; cdr3_nt: TGTGCCAGCAGTTCCGGAGCGGGATCTCGCTCCTCCTACAATGAGCAGTTCTTC
j_call: TRBJ1-2; d_call: NA; clone_size: NA; v_call: TRBV12-3/TRBV12-4; cdr3_aa: CASSLSGDSGGYTF; cdr3_nt: TGTGCCAGCAGTTTGTCAGGGGACTCGGGTGGCTACACCTTC
j_call: TRBJ2-1; d_call: NA; clone_size: NA; v_call: TRBV7-9; cdr3_aa: CASSLSRREANEQFF; cdr3_nt: TGTGCCAGCAGCCTCTCTAGGAGGGAGGCCAATGAGCAGTTCTTC
j_call: TRBJ2-2; d_call: NA; clone_size: few; v_call: TRBV7-2; cdr3_aa: CASSLGVSGELFF; cdr3_nt: TGTGCCAGCAGCTTAGGGGTTTCCGGGGAGCTGTTTTTT
j_call: TRBJ1-4; d_call: NA; clone_size: few; v_call: TRBV6-1; cdr3_aa: CASSETKAGKLFF; cdr3_nt: TGTGCCAGCAGTGAGACAAAGGCCGGAAAACTGTTTTTT
j_call: TRBJ1-2; d_call: NA; clone_size: NA; v_call: TRBV14; cdr3_aa: CASSLQARRGGYTF; cdr3_nt: TGTGCCAGCAGCCTTCAAGCCCGCAGGGGCGGCTACACCTTC
j_call: TRBJ2-2; d_call: NA; clone_size: NA; v_call: TRBV18; cdr3_aa: CASSPSGETGELFF; cdr3_nt: TGTGCCAGCTCACCTAGCGGTGAGACCGGGGAGCTGTTTTTT
j_call: TRBJ2-7; d_call: TRBD1; clone_size: NA; v_call: TRBV7-9; cdr3_aa: CASSFSIVTGYEQYF; cdr3_nt: TGTGCCAGCAGCTTTAGCATCGTGACAGGGTACGAGCAGTACTTC
j_call: TRBJ2-5; d_call: NA; clone_size: NA; v_call: TRBV19; cdr3_aa: CATSIPGAETQYF; cdr3_nt: TGTGCCACCTCAATACCAGGGGCAGAGACCCAGTACTTC
j_call: TRBJ1-1; d_call: NA; clone_size: few; v_call: TRBV15; cdr3_aa: CATSRGVGGNTEAFF; cdr3_nt: TGTGCCACCAGCAGAGGGGTCGGGGGCAACACTGAAGCTTTCTTT
j_call: TRBJ2-5; d_call: NA; clone_size: NA; v_call: TRBV12-3/TRBV12-4; cdr3_aa: CASTHGTWETQYF; cdr3_nt: TGTGCCAGCACCCATGGGACCTGGGAGACCCAGTACTTC
j_call: TRBJ2-1; d_call: NA; clone_size: NA; v_call: TRBV4-3; cdr3_aa: CASSQDKLAWNEQFF; cdr3_nt: TGCGCCAGCAGCCAAGATAAGCTAGCGTGGAATGAGCAGTTCTTC
j_call: TRBJ1-2; d_call: NA; clone_size: NA; v_call: TRBV20-1; cdr3_aa: CSAPADGGYTF; cdr3_nt: TGCAGTGCACCCGCGGACGGCGGCTACACCTTC
j_call: TRBJ2-2; d_call: NA; clone_size: NA; v_call: TRBV11-2; cdr3_aa: CASSLGWSRLSATGELFF; cdr3_nt: TGTGCCAGCAGCTTAGGGTGGTCAAGACTCTCCGCCACCGGGGAGCTGTTTTTT
j_call: TRBJ1-1; d_call: NA; clone_size: few; v_call: TRBV20-1; cdr3_aa: CSARDKINREAFF; cdr3_nt: TGCAGTGCTAGAGATAAAATAAACAGGGAAGCTTTCTTT
j_call: TRBJ1-1; d_call: NA; clone_size: many; v_call: TRBV7-9; cdr3_aa: CASSLDGDTEAFF; cdr3_nt: TGTGCCAGCAGCTTAGACGGGGACACTGAAGCTTTCTTT
j_call: TRBJ2-1; d_call: NA; clone_size: NA; v_call: TRBV30; cdr3_aa: CAWSVGPRNEQFF; cdr3_nt: TGTGCCTGGAGTGTTGGTCCGCGGAATGAGCAGTTCTTC
j_call: TRBJ2-5; d_call: NA; clone_size: many; v_call: TRBV2; cdr3_aa: CASSGDNGETQYF; cdr3_nt: TGTGCCAGCAGTGGGGACAACGGCGAGACCCAGTACTTC
j_call: TRBJ1-5; d_call: NA; clone_size: once; v_call: TRBV5-5; cdr3_aa: CASRPTEAHQPQHF; cdr3_nt: TGTGCCAGCAGGCCGACAGAGGCCCATCAGCCCCAGCATTTT
j_call: TRBJ2-1; d_call: NA; clone_size: NA; v_call: TRBV5-5; cdr3_aa: CASRLIDEQFF; cdr3_nt: TGTGCCAGCAGGCTTATCGATGAGCAGTTCTTC